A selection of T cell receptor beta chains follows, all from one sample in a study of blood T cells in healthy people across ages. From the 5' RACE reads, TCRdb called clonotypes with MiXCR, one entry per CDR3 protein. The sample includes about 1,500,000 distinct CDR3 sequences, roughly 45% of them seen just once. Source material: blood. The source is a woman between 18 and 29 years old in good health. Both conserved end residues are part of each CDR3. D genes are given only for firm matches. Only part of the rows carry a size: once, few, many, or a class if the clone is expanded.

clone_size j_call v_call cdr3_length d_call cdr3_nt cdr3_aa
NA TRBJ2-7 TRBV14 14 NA TGTGCCAGCAGCCTCCAGGAGAGCTCCTACGAGCAGTACTTC CASSLQESSYEQYF
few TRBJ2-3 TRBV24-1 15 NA TGTGCCACCAGTGACCAGGGGTCCATAACAGATACGCAGTATTTT CATSDQGSITDTQYF
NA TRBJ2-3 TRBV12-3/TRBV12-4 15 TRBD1 TGTGCCAGCAGACTAGGACAGGGGCTCGGGGATACGCAGTATTTT CASRLGQGLGDTQYF
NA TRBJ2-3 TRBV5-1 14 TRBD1 TGCGCCAGCAGCTACGGACAGGTAGCAGATACGCAGTATTTT CASSYGQVADTQYF
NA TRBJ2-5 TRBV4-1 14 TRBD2 TGCGCCAGCAGCAAGACTAGCGGAGAAGAGACCCAGTACTTC CASSKTSGEETQYF
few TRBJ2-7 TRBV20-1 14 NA TGCAGTGCGCCCGCTAGGGGTATCTCCTACGAGCAGTACTTC CSAPARGISYEQYF
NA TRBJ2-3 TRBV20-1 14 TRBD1 TGCAGTGCCCAGGTGCAGGGGGCTACAGATACGCAGTATTTT CSAQVQGATDTQYF
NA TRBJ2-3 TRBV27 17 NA TGTGCCAGCATTAAATACAAAAGCGGGTCTAGCACAGATACGCAGTATTTT CASIKYKSGSSTDTQYF
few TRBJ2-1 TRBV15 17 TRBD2 TGTGCCACCCGATCGGGACTAGGGACTGGTCAAGCCAATGAGCAGTTCTTC CATRSGLGTGQANEQFF
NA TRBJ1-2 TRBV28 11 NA TGTGCCAGCGGGACGGTTTATGGCTACACCTTC CASGTVYGYTF
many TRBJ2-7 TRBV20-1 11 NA TGCAGTGCTAGACGAACCTACGAGCAGTACTTC CSARRTYEQYF
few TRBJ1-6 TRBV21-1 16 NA TGTGCCAGCATTAAGGGAGGTTTCTCCTATAATTCACCCCTCCACTTT CASIKGGFSYNSPLHF
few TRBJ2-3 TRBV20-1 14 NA TGCAGTGCTCGGATAGGGGGAGGCACAGATACGCAGTATTTT CSARIGGGTDTQYF
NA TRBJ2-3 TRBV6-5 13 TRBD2 TGTGCCAGCCGGGAGGTGGGGATAGATACGCAGTATTTT CASREVGIDTQYF
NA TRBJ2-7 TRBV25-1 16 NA TGTGCCAGCAGTGAATATTTTTCAGGACAGCACTACGAGCAGTACTTC CASSEYFSGQHYEQYF
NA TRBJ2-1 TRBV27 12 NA TGTACCAGCGGGCACTCCTACAATGAGCAGTTCTTC CTSGHSYNEQFF
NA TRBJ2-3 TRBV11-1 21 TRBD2 TGTGCCAGCAGCTCCGGGGGGCTCAGGGCGACTAGCGGGAGGACAGCAGATACGCAGTATTTT CASSSGGLRATSGRTADTQYF
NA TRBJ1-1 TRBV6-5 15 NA TGTGCCAGCAGGACGATGGAGTTCCGAAACACTGAAGCTTTCTTT CASRTMEFRNTEAFF
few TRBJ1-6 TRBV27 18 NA TGTGCCAGCAGTTTATTGGGCCCCTGGGACACCAACCTGACACCCCTCCACTTT CASSLLGPWDTNLTPLHF
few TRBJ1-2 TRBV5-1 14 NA TGCGCCAGCAGCTTGGCTGACGGAGTCTATGGCTACACCTTC CASSLADGVYGYTF
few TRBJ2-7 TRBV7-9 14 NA TGTGCCAGCAGCTCGTCACTAGTTGCCCACGAGCAGTACTTC CASSSSLVAHEQYF
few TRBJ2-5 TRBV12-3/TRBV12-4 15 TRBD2 TGTGCCAGCAGCCAGCGGCTACTAGCGGGAGAGTCCCAGTACTTC CASSQRLLAGESQYF
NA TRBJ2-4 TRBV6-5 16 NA TGTGCCAGCAGTTACGCCCCTGGATGGGCCAAAAACATTCAGTACTTC CASSYAPGWAKNIQYF
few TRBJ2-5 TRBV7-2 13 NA TGTGCCAGCAGCTTCCTGGTGGGAGAGACCCAGTACTTC CASSFLVGETQYF
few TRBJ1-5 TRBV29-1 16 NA TGCAGCGTTGAAGCCAGGATTGGGGACGTCGGTCAGCCCCAGCATTTT CSVEARIGDVGQPQHF
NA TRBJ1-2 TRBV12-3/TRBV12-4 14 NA TGTGCCAGCAGTTCGGGGGGCACGCACTATGGCTACACCTTC CASSSGGTHYGYTF
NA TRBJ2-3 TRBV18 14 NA TGTGCCAGCTCAGAGGGGCGCTCCGGAGGTACGCAGTATTTT CASSEGRSGGTQYF
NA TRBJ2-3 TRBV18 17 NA TGTGCCAGCTCACCACGTCCGGCGGGACCCTTCACAGATACGCAGTATTTT CASSPRPAGPFTDTQYF
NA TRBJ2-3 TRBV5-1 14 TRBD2 TGCGCCAGTTCGACTAGCGGGATGACAGATACGCAGTATTTT CASSTSGMTDTQYF
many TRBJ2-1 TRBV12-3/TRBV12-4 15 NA TGTGCCAGCAGCTTAAGGGGGAGCTCCTACAATGAGCAGTTCTTC CASSLRGSSYNEQFF
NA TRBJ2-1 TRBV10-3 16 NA TGTGCCATCTGTGAGTCGACGAGCGGGTCCTACAATGAGCAGTTCTTC CAICESTSGSYNEQFF
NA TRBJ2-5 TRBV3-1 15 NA TGTGCCAGCAGCCACTCTACCCTAGAACAAGAGACCCAGTACTTC CASSHSTLEQETQYF
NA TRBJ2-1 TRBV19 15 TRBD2 TGTGCCAGTAGTATTATAGCGGGCTCCTACAATGAGCAGTTCTTC CASSIIAGSYNEQFF
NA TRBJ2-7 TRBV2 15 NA TGTGCCAGCAGTGAAAGGGCAGGACGGGTCTACGAGCAGTACTTC CASSERAGRVYEQYF
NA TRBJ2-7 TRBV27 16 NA TGTGCCAGCAGACTACGCGGGCGGGAACTCTCCTACGAGCAGTACTTC CASRLRGRELSYEQYF
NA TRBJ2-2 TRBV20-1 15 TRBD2 TGCAGTGCTAAGATAGCGGGGGGGAACACCGGGGAGCTGTTTTTT CSAKIAGGNTGELFF
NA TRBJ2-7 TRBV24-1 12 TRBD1 TGTGCCATCCCGGACAGGGTCTACGAGCAGTACTTC CAIPDRVYEQYF
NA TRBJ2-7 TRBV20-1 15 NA TGCAGTGCCCCGAACCCCGCCAGGGCCTCCTACGAGCAGTACTTC CSAPNPARASYEQYF
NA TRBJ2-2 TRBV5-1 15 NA TGCGCCAGCAGCTCGTATGCTTGCGGCACCGGGGAGCTGTTTTTT CASSSYACGTGELFF
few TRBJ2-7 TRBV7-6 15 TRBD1 TGTGCCAGCAGCTTAACGAACAGGGGGTTAAGCGAGCAGTACTTC CASSLTNRGLSEQYF
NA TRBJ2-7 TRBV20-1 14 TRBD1 TGCAGTGCTCCGGGACAGGGTGCGGTGGTGGGGCAGTACTTC CSAPGQGAVVGQYF
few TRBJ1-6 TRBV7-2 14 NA TGTGCCAGCAGCTTAATAGGGAGAAATTCACCCCTCCACTTT CASSLIGRNSPLHF
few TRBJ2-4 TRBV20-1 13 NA TGCAGTGCTAGAGCGGTGACCGGCAACATTCAGTACTTC CSARAVTGNIQYF
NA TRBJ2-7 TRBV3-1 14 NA TGTGCCAGCGACGATAACGGGCCCCCCTACGAGCAGTACTTC CASDDNGPPYEQYF
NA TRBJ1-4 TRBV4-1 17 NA TGCGCCAGCAGCCATAACCTTGGGGGGGCCTCGGAGGAAAAACTGTTTTTT CASSHNLGGASEEKLFF
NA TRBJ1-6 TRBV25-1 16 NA TGTGCCAGCAGTGAAGGGGACATAGGACAAAATTCACCCCTCCACTTT CASSEGDIGQNSPLHF
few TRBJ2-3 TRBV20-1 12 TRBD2 TGCAGTGAGGGTGGGAGGGATGATACGCAGTATTTT CSEGGRDDTQYF
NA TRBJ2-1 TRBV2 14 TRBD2 TGTGCCACTAGCGGGACAGCCTCCTACAATGAGCAGTTCTTC CATSGTASYNEQFF
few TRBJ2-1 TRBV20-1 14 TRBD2 TGCAGTGCTGCCCTAGCGGGAGGGGGAAATGAGCAGTTCTTC CSAALAGGGNEQFF
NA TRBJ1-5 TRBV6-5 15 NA TGTGCCAGCGGGAAGTCGACAGAAGCAAATCAGCCCCAGCATTTT CASGKSTEANQPQHF
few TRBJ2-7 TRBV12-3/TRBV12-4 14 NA TGTGCCAGCAGTGAGGGACCCGCTACTAGAGAGCAGTACTTC CASSEGPATREQYF
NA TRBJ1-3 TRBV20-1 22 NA TGCAGTGCTAGGACGCATCCCTCGGGGACCGGGCCTCAATCGTACTCTGGAAACACCATATATTTT CSARTHPSGTGPQSYSGNTIYF
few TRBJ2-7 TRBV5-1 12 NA TGCGCCAGCGGGGGGGGGCCGAACGAGCAGTACTTC CASGGGPNEQYF
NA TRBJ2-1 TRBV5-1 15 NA TGCGCCAGCAGCAGAGGAGACAGTCTAACCTACGAGCAGTTCTTC CASSRGDSLTYEQFF
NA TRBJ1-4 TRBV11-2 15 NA TGTGCCAGCAGCTTAGTGGGGACCCCAGATGAAAAACTGTTTTTT CASSLVGTPDEKLFF
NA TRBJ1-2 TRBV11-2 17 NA TGTGCCAGCAGCCCCTACACCGAATACCGAGGGCAGGGTGGCTACACCTTC CASSPYTEYRGQGGYTF
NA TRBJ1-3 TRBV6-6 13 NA TGTGCCAGCAGACAGACGTCTGGAAACACCATATATTTT CASRQTSGNTIYF